Listed below are T cell receptor beta chains from one sample, sequenced in a study of blood T cell repertoires in COVID-19. Using immunoSEQ multiplex PCR, the repertoire was profiled, and TCRdb retains in-frame clones only, with some absent. The sample has about 46,000 clones, more than 85% seen once. The sequenced material came from PBMCs or T cells enriched from blood (not recorded which). All receptors derive from a woman aged 50 to 60 who had recovered from COVID-19. The CDR3 runs from the conserved cysteine through the conserved F or W. The D gene is left open where the match is weak. Only some rows state a clone size, as once, few, many or a class for expanded clones.

.	TRBV4-3	.	CASSQDKAGAFAIDSPLHF
.	TRBV19	.	CASSTLSGVRETQYF
.	TRBV28	.	CASRTRGSNEQYF
few	TRBV2	TRBD2	CASSGLAGGPPLGEQYF
.	TRBV28	.	CASSLRTPYQETQYF
.	TRBV24-1	.	CATSDPVEGNYGYTF
.	TRBV7-8	.	CASSFAGAGDNSPLHF
.	TRBV28	TRBD1	CASSHRIGQGDTEAFF
.	TRBV11-3	TRBD1	CASSLGTGGEETQYF
.	TRBV18	TRBD1	CASSPVVGQGAAGNTIYF
few	TRBV4-3	.	CASSPGHLNTEAFF
.	TRBV4-1	TRBD1	CASSQAPAGTGSSGANVLTF
.	TRBV5-1	.	CASSLGGVYSYNEQFF
.	TRBV6-1	.	CASSEFGGAGAGAFF
.	TRBV7-2	TRBD1	CASSAQLQGAEGYTF
.	TRBV13	TRBD2	CASSPRGLAGGKGGYNEQFF
.	TRBV20-1	TRBD2	CSASTSGGHTDTQYF
.	TRBV5-1	.	CASSPDSAPGYGYTF
.	TRBV12-3/TRBV12-4	.	CASSSHVEETQYF
.	TRBV6-5	TRBD2	CASSYSVAGGETQYF
few	TRBV9	.	CASSASGGHNSPLHF
.	TRBV6-2/TRBV6-3	TRBD1	CASGHSGGRQPQHF
few	TRBV11-2	.	CASSFRTKNIQYF
few	TRBV19	TRBD2	CASSIGGGSYEQYF
.	TRBV5-4	.	CASSLGLRGGNEQFF
.	TRBV5-6	TRBD1	CASSPPPGQLTGGYTF
.	TRBV28	TRBD1	CASSSLGQARNTIYF
.	TRBV7-9	.	CASTARSGNTIYF
.	TRBV11-3	TRBD2	CASSIPSGGAGSYNEQFF
once	TRBV29-1	.	CSVDSPENTEAFF
.	TRBV4-1	.	CASSQDGLQTFQETQYF
.	TRBV9	.	CASSVGQQETQYF
.	TRBV10-2	.	CASIGGWTASGANVLTF
.	TRBV19	.	CASSIAGSSYEQYF
.	TRBV2	.	CASSVQGNTEAFF
.	TRBV14	.	CASSRASGPVISPLHF
once	TRBV24-1	.	CATSDLGGTSTDTQYF
.	TRBV18	.	CASSLFDTDPLNTGELFF
few	TRBV3-1/TRBV3-2	.	CASSQARDQPQHF
.	TRBV5-1	.	CASTPNGQLPYEQYF
once	TRBV28	.	CASSSTVQPQHF
.	TRBV6-5	TRBD2	CASSVSGGGWDIQYF
few	TRBV4-2	TRBD1	CASSQDGTGGTEAFF
.	TRBV28	.	CASSLDSTGANVLTF
.	TRBV5-8	.	CASSSLTGNYGYTF
.	TRBV9	.	CASSAGGLALNYGYTF
.	TRBV6-5	.	CASSYSNLNTGELFF
.	TRBV28	TRBD1	CASSLGQGDTDTQYF
.	TRBV6-2/TRBV6-3	TRBD1	CASSRNRGQETQYF
.	TRBV6-2/TRBV6-3	.	CASSSFEAGEQFF